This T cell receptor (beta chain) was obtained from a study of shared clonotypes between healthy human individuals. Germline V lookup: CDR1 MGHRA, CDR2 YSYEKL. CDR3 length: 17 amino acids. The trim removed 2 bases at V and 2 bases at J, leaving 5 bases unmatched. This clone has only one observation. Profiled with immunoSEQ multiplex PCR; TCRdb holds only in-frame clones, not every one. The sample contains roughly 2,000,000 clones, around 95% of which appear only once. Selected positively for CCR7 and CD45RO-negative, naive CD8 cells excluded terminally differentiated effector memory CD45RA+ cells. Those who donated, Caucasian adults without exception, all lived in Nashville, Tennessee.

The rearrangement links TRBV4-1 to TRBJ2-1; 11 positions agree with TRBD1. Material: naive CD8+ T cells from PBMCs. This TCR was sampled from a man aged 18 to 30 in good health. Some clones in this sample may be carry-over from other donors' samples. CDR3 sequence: CASSQPRTGGAYNEQFF. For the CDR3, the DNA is TGCGCCAGCAGCCAACCCCGGACAGGGGGCGCCTACAATGAGCAGTTCTTC.